Included here is one T cell receptor (beta chain) sequence, with context. The antigen remains undetermined. The data were produced by immunoSEQ multiplex PCR, yet TCRdb's version contains in-frame clones alone and is incomplete. The table lists fewer than 25,000 clones, over 70% of them singletons. This record comes from a study of OX40 agonist ivuxolimab in advanced cancers. The CDR3 is made up of 16 amino acids. V was pared by 4 bases and J by 1 base, with 9 bases of the junction left unmatched. The V gene's germline CDR1 is SGHTA and CDR2 FQGTGA. Whole-study results and caveats: Some of the nonresponding patients also showed low levels of normalized T-cell clonal expansion.

The rearrangement links TRBV7-3 to TRBJ1-1, with 7 bases that match TRBD1. This receptor was obtained from an adult with an advanced solid tumor such as melanoma, head and neck, liver or kidney cancer. The source was CD4+ or CD8+ T cells sorted from blood, collected in a trial of the OX40 agonist ivuxolimab. The CDR3 spells CASSSSFRGTNTEAFF. The CDR3 nucleotides are TGTGCCAGCAGCTCTAGCTTCAGGGGGACGAACACTGAAGCTTTCTTT.